This entry describes one T cell receptor beta chain. Measured with immunoSEQ multiplex PCR; TCRdb has only the in-frame clones, and not every one. This sample has around 13,000 clones, with approximately 73% found just once. This record belongs to a study of tumor-infiltrating lymphocytes in localized non-small cell lung cancer. This CDR3 has 19 residues. Germline-derived CDR1 and CDR2 are SGHTS and YDEGEE. The V and J ends lost 5 bases and 0 bases respectively, with 24 bases between them. Specimen: uninvolved lung tissue not adjacent to the tumor. The receptor was derived from a human donor with non-small cell lung cancer. This chain uses TRBV5-8 with TRBJ2-1; TRBD2 is a possible D gene (6 bases). CDR3 sequence: CASSPKGLGATSSYNEQFF. CDR3 coding DNA: TGTGCCAGCAGTCCTAAGGGACTCGGGGCCACGAGCTCCTACAATGAGCAGTTCTTC.